This T cell receptor (beta chain) was captured by sequencing in a study of CDR3 diversity in severe acne. TCRdb ran MiXCR on the PCR reads and lists one entry per CDR3 protein. The data contain fewer than 90,000 distinct CDR3 sequences, under 55% of them seen just once; the ten biggest clones take up roughly 12%. There are a few counts of this clonotype. CDR1 and CDR2 from the germline V gene are MGHRA and YSYEKL. The CDR3 is 17 residues long. Trimming left V 7 bases short and J 6 bases short, with 22 bases between. This TCR was recovered from a male donor with severe acne vulgaris. The sequenced sample was blood. The V and J genes are TRBV4-1 and TRBJ1-6; no reliable D call. The CDR3 nucleotides are TGCGCCAGCATCCCACTACCGGGAGGCGAGACTAATTCACCCCTCCACTTT. Amino acid sequence: CASIPLPGGETNSPLHF.